This T cell receptor (beta chain) comes out of a study of blood T cell repertoires in COVID-19. Study summary: From the United States, Italy and Spain came samples of acute and convalescent COVID-19. PBMCs, B-cell-depleted T cells, or T cells provided the cDNA or gDNA that made up the material.

Profiling relied on immunoSEQ multiplex PCR, and the TCRdb table lists in-frame clones only, not all of them. This sample carries approximately 150,000 clones, more than 70% of them seen once, and the ten largest clones take about 1.3%. CDR1 GTSNPN and CDR2 SVGIG come from the germline V gene (reference sequence). Trimming cost V 2 bases and J 2 bases, with 6 bases left between them. The CDR3 is made up of 13 amino acids. The sample comprised peripheral blood. The V call is TRBV30, the J call TRBJ2-2; D uncertain. This clonotype was obtained from a man in his sixties with acute or convalescent COVID-19. The CDR3 DNA reads TGTGCCTGGAGTAGAGGAAACACCGGGGAGCTGTTTTTT. It encodes CAWSRGNTGELFF.